This record covers a single T cell receptor (beta chain). The time point is: newly diagnosed GD, antithyroid drugs for less than 3 months. Generation of the TCR library employed RNA extracted from PBMCs. As a group, patients came from one endocrinology department in Xi'an, China. The data stem from a study of regulatory T cells in long-lasting Graves disease. Across the whole study: Antithyroid drugs had been taken under 3 months by newly diagnosed Graves' patients.

The CDR3 contains 17 residues. Germline trimming cut 2 bases from V and 2 bases from J; bases unmatched to any gene: 8. In germline, CDR1 is SEHNR, CDR2 FQNEAQ (reference sequence). With iRepertoire HTBI primers and Arm-PCR of CDR3 regions, TCR beta libraries were built. Via MiXCR, TCRdb re-called the multiplex PCR reads, giving one row per CDR3 protein. Among 350,000 to 400,000 distinct CDR3 sequences listed, 15% to 20% were seen once. These data were also reused for a study on T cells in Graves' hyperthyroidism and ophthalmopathy.

The chain carries TRBV7-9 and TRBJ1-2; 10 bases are a match to TRBD1. Material: peripheral blood mononuclear cells (PBMCs), obtained at new diagnosis, from a patient treated with antithyroid drugs. This clonotype was sampled from a woman aged 18-30 years with Graves disease. The CDR3 region is CASSLPAGTGENYGYTF. DNA of the CDR3: TGTGCCAGCAGCTTACCTGCCGGGACAGGGGAAAACTATGGCTACACCTTC.